Below, one T cell receptor beta chain is given with its context. This specimen belongs to a study of blood T cell repertoires in COVID-19. Study overall: In each case, the material was cDNA or gDNA derived from T cells, B-cell-depleted T cells, or PBMCs.

The CDR3 has 16 residues. Germline lookup yields CDR1 SGHKS and CDR2 YYEKEE (reference sequence). J gave up 4 bases and V 2 bases, and 9 bases lay outside the gene matches. The assay was immunoSEQ multiplex PCR, and TCRdb's table has in-frame clones only and misses some. The sample includes approximately 300,000 clones, roughly nine tenths of them seen just once. The chain has TRBV5-5 and TRBJ2-3; TRBD2 matches at 8 bases. The TCR sequence derives from a man aged 18 to 30 with active or convalescent COVID-19. Sequenced sample: peripheral blood. CDR3 nucleotide sequence: TGTGCCAGCAGCTTCGGACGGTCCGGGGGGGCAGATACGCAGTATTTT. Protein product: CASSFGRSGGADTQYF.